The 8 T cell receptor beta chains listed next were all sequenced from one sample in a study of Ad26.COV2.S vaccination and SARS-CoV-2 variants. Treatment noted: about 20 received Ad26.COV2.S at low or high dose, single or two shots; about 5 received placebo; per-sample allocation not given. Sampling took place 63 days after the first vaccine or placebo injection. Clones were read by immunoSEQ multiplex PCR, and TCRdb kept only the in-frame ones, dropping some. The table includes a few hundred thousand clones, roughly 91% detected once. The sample was peripheral blood, taken in a trial of Ad26.COV2.S vaccine versus placebo. The receptors come from a person between 18 and 65 years old who received the Ad26.COV2.S COVID-19 vaccine or a placebo.

CDR3 DNA sequence: TGTGCCTGGAGTGTATGGGGGCAGGGGGTAGAAAAACTGTTTTTT. Translating gives CAWSVWGQGVEKLFF. This rearrangement joins TRBV30 to TRBJ1-4, with TRBD1 matching 7 bases. The CDR3 spans 15 residues. V dropped 0 bases and J dropped 8; count of bases not matched to a gene: 9. Germline V gene sequence: CDR1 GTSNPN, CDR2 SVGIG (reference sequence).

The rearrangement joins TRBV19 to TRBJ2-1; 9 bases align to TRBD2. Germline lookup yields CDR1 LNHDA and CDR2 SQIVND (reference sequence). V dropped 3 bases and J dropped 2; count of bases not matched to a gene: 2. CDR3 size: 15 residues. CDR3 amino acids: CASSISGGPYNEQFF. In DNA form, the CDR3 reads TGTGCCAGTAGTATTAGCGGGGGTCCCTACAATGAGCAGTTCTTC.

The chain uses TRBV9 and TRBJ2-7, with D unclear. CDR1 is SGDLS, CDR2 YYNGEE, per germline. This CDR3 contains 13 residues. Trimming cost V 0 bases and J 1 base, with 5 bases left between them. CDR3 sequence (DNA): TGTGCCAGCAGCGTAGCAAGTTCCTACGAGCAGTACTTC. Its translation is CASSVASSYEQYF.

CDR3 bases: TGTGCCAGCAGCCCCGGACAGATCGTCTCCTACGAGCAGTACTTC. As protein: CASSPGQIVSYEQYF. The chain employs TRBV7-2 and TRBJ2-7; possibly TRBD1 for D (6 bases). V gave up 5 bases and J gave up 0 bases, with 14 bases separating them. The CDR3 consists of 15 residues. Germline V CDR1 and CDR2: SGHTA, FQGNSA.

This chain joins TRBV19 and TRBJ2-2; 9 bases are shared with TRBD1. Germline V gene data show CDR1 as LNHDA and CDR2 as SQIVND (reference sequence). The V and J ends lost 10 bases and 0 bases, in that order; junction bases with no gene match: 21. There are 20 residues in the CDR3. The CDR3 nucleotides are TGTGCCACGTACCCCGGATGGGGACAGGGAGTTTCGGCGAACACCGGGGAGCTGTTTTTT. This gives the protein CATYPGWGQGVSANTGELFF.

This clone was observed once. V is TRBV6-5 and J is TRBJ2-7; D is unclear. Germline lookup yields CDR1 MNHEY and CDR2 SVGAGI. The length of the CDR3 is 15 residues. Trimming shortened V by 0 bases and J by 0 bases, and 9 bases separated the two germline ends. In nucleotides, the CDR3 is TGTGCCAGCAGTTACTCGCGGCAAGGCTCCTACGAGCAGTACTTC. Protein sequence: CASSYSRQGSYEQYF.

V and J are TRBV7-8 and TRBJ1-5, with a tentative D call TRBD1 (5 bases). CDR1 and CDR2 from the germline V gene are SGHVS and FQNEAQ. The CDR3 sequence is 17 residues long. Deletions cut 5 bases from V and 4 bases from J, with 21 bases between. The CDR3 here is CASSRLSNRQLNQPQHF. Written as DNA, the CDR3 is TGTGCCAGCAGCCGGCTGTCTAACAGACAGCTAAATCAGCCCCAGCATTTT.

This rearrangement joins TRBV5-4 to TRBJ1-1; TRBD1 matches 8 bases. V shed 3 bases and J 3 bases; nucleotides not matched to a gene: 4. Germline CDR1 and CDR2: SGHNT and YYREEE (reference sequence). This CDR3 spans 14 amino acids. CDR3 sequence (DNA): TGTGCCAGCAGCTCGGGACAGGAGTACACTGAAGCTTTCTTT. It translates to CASSSGQEYTEAFF.